The 20 T cell receptor beta chains below all came from one sample that was sequenced in a study of blood T cells in healthy people across ages. It was with a sample-barcoded 5' primer and a J-beta primer mix that a second PCR of about 6 to 12 cycles was run. TCRdb ran MiXCR on the 5' RACE reads and lists one entry per CDR3 protein. The table shows 540,000 or so distinct CDR3 sequences, with approximately 25% occurring only once. These data were also reused for a study on T cells of mothers and their children.

Source material: blood. Source of these receptors: a boy aged 5-17 years in good health.

This clonotype was observed a few times. The chain combines TRBV20-1 with TRBJ2-4; 8 bases map to TRBD1. CDR3 length equals 15 residues. Germline values: CDR1 DFQATT, CDR2 SNEGSKA (reference sequence). The V segment lost 5 bases and the J segment 9 bases; nucleotides outside the gene matches: 15. The CDR3 sequence is CSAGNDRGYVGIQYF. The CDR3 DNA reads TGCAGTGCTGGAAACGACAGGGGATATGTGGGCATTCAGTACTTC.

The table lists this clonotype with a few counts. The CDR3 bases are TGTGCCAGCAGCTTGGATCGGCTAGCGGGGAAGTCCTACGAGCAGTACTTC. This encodes CASSLDRLAGKSYEQYF. The gene calls are TRBV5-6 and TRBJ2-7, with TRBD2 matching 9 bases. Germline V gene data show CDR1 as SGHDT and CDR2 as YYEEEE. The CDR3 runs to 17 residues. J was trimmed by 1 base and V by 0 bases; bases with no gene match: 8. Together with reference TRBV5-6 and TRBJ2-7, the CDR3 gives the full variable domain: DAGVTQSPTHLIKTRGQQVTLRCSPKSGHDTVSWYQQALGQGPQFIFQYYEEEERQRGNFPDRFSGHQFPNYSSELNVNALLLGDSALYLCASSLDRLAGKSYEQYFGPGTRLTVT.

This clonotype turned up a few times. This chain joins TRBV4-1 and TRBJ2-4; 12 bases match TRBD1. Germline loops: CDR1 MGHRA, CDR2 YSYEKL. This CDR3 region has 17 residues. Germline trimming cut 4 bases from V and 5 bases from J; bases unmatched to any gene: 9. CDR3 in amino acids: CASSPRLGQGAENIQYF. The CDR3 DNA sequence: TGCGCCAGCAGCCCCCGATTGGGACAGGGGGCTGAAAACATTCAGTACTTC.

This clonotype was observed a handful of times. The chain joins TRBV4-3 to TRBJ2-2, with TRBD2 matching 12 bases. CDR3 size: 19 residues. The J segment lost 2 bases and the V segment lost 0 bases, leaving 7 bases of the junction unmatched. Germline CDR1 is LGHNA and CDR2 is YSLEER. The CDR3 loop is CASSQDYVLAGGNTGELFF. DNA for the CDR3: TGCGCCAGCAGCCAAGATTACGTACTAGCGGGGGGTAACACCGGGGAGCTGTTTTTT.

This clonotype was counted only a few times. The chain links TRBV7-9 to TRBJ2-2, with TRBD2 matching 7 bases. The CDR3 runs to 16 residues. The V and J ends lost 7 bases and 5 bases, in that order; junction bases with no gene match: 13. CDR1 is SEHNR, CDR2 FQNEAQ, per germline (reference sequence). The DNA for the CDR3 is TGTGCCAGCATTGGGGCTAGCGGACCAGGGACCGGGGAGCTGTTTTTT. Amino acids: CASIGASGPGTGELFF.

The J gene is TRBJ1-2, the V gene TRBV4-3; TRBD1 aligns across 7 bases. V gave up 5 bases and J gave up 11 bases; unmatched junction bases: 17. CDR3 length: 15 residues. Germline CDR1 LGHNA, CDR2 YSLEER. CDR3 DNA sequence: TGCGCCAGCAGCGCTCAAACATCTACATACAGGGGATACACCTTC. Residues: CASSAQTSTYRGYTF.

This clonotype was found a few times. The chain is built from TRBV9 and TRBJ1-2; the D is unclear. Germline assignment: CDR1 SGDLS and CDR2 YYNGEE. The CDR3 runs to 15 residues. V lost 0 bases and J lost 1, with 10 bases in between. The CDR3 DNA reads TGTGCCAGCAGCGTAGGTCCAGATATTAACTATGGCTACACCTTC. Protein product: CASSVGPDINYGYTF.

The chain combines TRBV6-2 or TRBV6-3 with TRBJ2-1; D unresolved. The CDR3 extends over 15 amino acids. Trimming took off 2 bases at V and 1 base at J, with 9 bases between the two ends. Germline V gene data show CDR1 as MNHEY and CDR2 as SVGEGT. The CDR3 DNA is TGTGCCAGCAGTTACCCCTTTAGTTCCTACAATGAGCAGTTCTTC. Its translation: CASSYPFSSYNEQFF.

The gene calls are TRBV7-2 and TRBJ1-2, with 8 bases lining up with TRBD1. Germline V gene lookup returns CDR1 SGHTA and CDR2 FQGNSA. Trimming cost V 4 bases and J 2 bases; bases outside gene matches: 12. The CDR3 loop spans 17 amino acids. CDR3 residues: CASSSWTGKRINYGYTF. CDR3 sequence (DNA): TGTGCCAGCAGCTCCTGGACAGGGAAAAGGATAAACTATGGCTACACCTTC.

This clonotype has more than one count but fewer than ten. J is TRBJ2-7 and V is TRBV29-1; 7 bases line up with TRBD1. Per germline, CDR1 SQVTM and CDR2 ANQGSEA. The CDR3 loop spans 14 amino acids. V trimming: 4 bases; J trimming: 4 bases; junction bases outside the gene matches: 10. This CDR3 reads CSVGTYRGQYEQYF. The DNA for the CDR3 is TGCAGCGTTGGAACTTACAGGGGTCAATACGAGCAGTACTTC.

The chain is built from TRBV5-1 and TRBJ2-3, with 8 bases lining up with TRBD2. From germline, CDR1 is SGHRS and CDR2 YFSETQ. This CDR3 is built from 16 residues. Trimming at V came to 1 base and at J to 2 bases, leaving 6 bases not matched to a gene. The chain's CDR3 is CASSLFGLANTDTQYF. The CDR3 nucleotides read TGCGCCAGCAGCTTGTTTGGACTAGCAAACACAGATACGCAGTATTTT.

This clonotype was observed a few times. The V call is TRBV6-2 or TRBV6-3, the J call TRBJ2-5; D is undetermined. V lost 5 bases to trimming and J lost 3 bases, with 19 bases between them. The CDR3 runs 16 residues. Germline V gene lookup returns CDR1 MNHEY and CDR2 SVGEGT. CDR3 sequence reads: CASSPPLLPFEETQYF. CDR3 bases: TGTGCCAGCAGTCCACCATTACTGCCCTTTGAAGAGACCCAGTACTTC.

The rearrangement joins TRBV18 to TRBJ2-2, with TRBD1 matching over 10 bases. CDR1 and CDR2 from the germline V gene are KGHSH and LQKENI. Trimming at V came to 2 bases and at J to 7 bases, leaving 7 bases not matched to a gene. This CDR3 region has 16 residues. The CDR3 here is CASSPCLGQGDGELFF. The CDR3 nucleotides read TGTGCCAGCTCACCATGCCTTGGACAGGGGGACGGGGAGCTGTTTTTT.

In its sample, this clonotype was seen a few times. The chain is built from TRBV3-1 and TRBJ1-5, with 10 bases that match TRBD1. The CDR3 spans 17 residues. V was clipped by 4 bases and J by 1 base; unmatched bases: 7. Germline CDR1 and CDR2: LGHDT and YNNKEL (reference sequence). The CDR3 sequence: CASSRGQGRSSNQPQHF. CDR3 bases: TGTGCCAGCAGCCGGGGACAGGGGCGAAGCAGCAATCAGCCCCAGCATTTT. Using reference TRBV3-1 and TRBJ1-5 for the parts outside the CDR3, the full variable domain is DTAVSQTPKYLVTQMGNDKSIKCEQNLGHDTMYWYKQDSKKFLKIMFSYNNKELIINETVPNRFSPKSPDKAHLNLHINSLELGDSAVYFCASSRGQGRSSNQPQHFGDGTRLSIL.

The rearrangement joins TRBV28 to TRBJ2-7, with 8 nucleotides matching TRBD2. Matching the DNA end better, TRBJ2-1 makes the J call doubtful. Germline V lookup: CDR1 MDHEN, CDR2 SYDVKM. This CDR3 is 12 amino acids long. CDR3 coding DNA: TGTGCCAGCAGCGCCACTAGCGGAAAGCAGTTCTTC. Its protein is CASSATSGKQFF.

As concerns this clonotype: Compared with germline, one end of the junction differs, possibly owing to a read error. The chain employs TRBV6-2 or TRBV6-3 and TRBJ2-3; 9 bases are shared with TRBD2. This CDR3 spans 14 amino acids. Germline V gene sequence: CDR1 MNHEY, CDR2 SVGEGT. The CDR3 is CASSYGTSIDTQYF. The CDR3 nucleotides are TGTGCCAGCAGTTACGGGACTAGCATAGATACGCAGTATTTT.

This clonotype was detected a few times. The chain is built from TRBV25-1 and TRBJ1-2, with 7 positions matching TRBD1. Losses at the gene ends were 4 bases for V and 7 bases for J; bases not matched to a gene: 12. Germline CDR1 is MGHDK and CDR2 is SYGVNS. CDR3 length: 15 amino acids. Written as DNA, the CDR3 is TGTGCCAGCAGTGCGGATGAGGGGGCGCTAAGTGGCTACACCTTC. As protein: CASSADEGALSGYTF.

The chain uses TRBV6-1 and TRBJ2-5; 11 nucleotides match TRBD1. The J call may be incorrect, as the DNA end agrees better with TRBJ2-7. Germline V gene data show CDR1 as MNHNS and CDR2 as SASEGT. The CDR3 spans 14 residues. The DNA for the CDR3 is TGTGCCAGCAGTGGGACAGGGGGCGGATACGAGCAGTACTTC. Translation gives CASSGTGGGYEQYF.

The rearrangement uses TRBV6-1 and TRBJ2-2, with 13 positions matching TRBD2. V lost 6 bases to trimming and J lost 1 base; unmatched junction nucleotides: 5. Germline CDR1 reads MNHNS; CDR2 reads SASEGT. There are 17 residues in the CDR3. The CDR3 bases are TGTGCCAGCAGCCGCCGACTAGCGGGAGGGAACACCGGGGAGCTGTTTTTT. This encodes CASSRRLAGGNTGELFF.

A few counts support this clonotype. Germline is not matched at one junction end, which may reflect a read error. V usage is TRBV28 and J usage is TRBJ2-2, with D perhaps matching TRBD1 (5 bases). The CDR3 runs to 14 residues. Germline lookup yields CDR1 MDHEN and CDR2 SYDVKM. The CDR3 DNA reads TGTGCCAGCAGTTCCCCAGGGAACGCCGGGGAGCTGTTTTTT. Protein product: CASSSPGNAGELFF.